This TCR beta chain was sequenced for a study of T cells in Graves' hyperthyroidism and ophthalmopathy. The TCR beta CDR3 regions underwent amplification using RNA transcripts as the source. The primer set for the first-round RT-PCR of the TCR CDR3 was HTBI. TCRdb re-called the multiplex PCR reads with MiXCR, one entry per CDR3 protein. This table holds approximately 300,000 distinct CDR3 sequences, approximately 17% found once. V was clipped by 2 bases and J by 0 bases, with 6 bases between them. This CDR3 comprises 14 residues. Germline CDR1 and CDR2: SGHDT and YYEEEE. This clonotype occurred many times.

The gene calls are TRBV5-6 and TRBJ1-5, with unresolved D. This receptor was identified in a man younger than 45 with Graves' hyperthyroidism. Material for sequencing was blood. The CDR3 coding sequence is TGTGCCAGCAGCTTTTCGTATAGCAATCAGCCCCAGCATTTT. Its translation: CASSFSYSNQPQHF.